A selection of T cell receptor beta chains follows, all from one sample in a study of cytomegalovirus exposure and HLA in healthy donors. The protocol was immunoSEQ multiplex PCR, while the TCRdb copy is restricted to in-frame clones and leaves out a portion. Of 110,000 to 150,000 clones listed, about 76% were seen once; the top ten hold 3.5% to 5%. Sequenced input: PBMCs. Source of these receptors: a man aged 18 to 30 in good health and CMV-seronegative. Both conserved end residues are part of each CDR3. A D gene is named only where the DNA matches it firmly. Expanded clones get a size class; other rows say once, few or many, or leave the size out.

>TRBV7-8|TRBD1|17|TRBJ1-5|.
TGTGCCAGCAGCTTAGGCGGGACAGGGAAAGGGAATCAGCCCCAGCATTTT
CASSLGGTGKGNQPQHF
>TRBV19|.|14|TRBJ1-5|few
TGTGCCAGTGCTATTTGGGCGCGAAATCAGCCCCAGCATTTT
CASAIWARNQPQHF
>TRBV29-1|TRBD2|13|TRBJ2-5|once
TGCAGCGCGGTTCGGGACTATCAAGAGACCCAGTACTTC
CSAVRDYQETQYF
>TRBV28|TRBD2|16|TRBJ2-3|.
TGTGCCAGCAGTTCCCTCGAGCGGGAGGGAACAGATACGCAGTATTTT
CASSSLEREGTDTQYF
>TRBV28|.|13|TRBJ2-1|.
TGTGCCAGCAGTTTATTCGGGCAGGGGCCACCGTTCTTC
CASSLFGQGPPFF
>TRBV27|TRBD2|16|TRBJ2-3|.
TGTGCCACCTCGCCCGCTAGCGGGGGGCGGCCGGATACGCAGTATTTT
CATSPASGGRPDTQYF
>TRBV19|TRBD2|15|TRBJ2-2|few
TGTGCCAGTAGCCCGACTAGCGGGCCTACCGGGGAGCTGTTTTTT
CASSPTSGPTGELFF
>TRBV2|TRBD2|15|TRBJ2-3|once
TGTGCCAGCAGTGGGGGGGAGGGGAGCACAGATACGCAGTATTTT
CASSGGEGSTDTQYF
>TRBV28|TRBD1|13|TRBJ2-5|.
TGTGCCAGCAGACCAGGGGGCCGGGAGACCCAGTACTTC
CASRPGGRETQYF
>TRBV30|TRBD1|13|TRBJ2-7|.
TGTGCCTGGAGTGTCGGACACAGGGGCGAGCAGTACTTC
CAWSVGHRGEQYF
>TRBV7-3|.|15|TRBJ2-3|.
TGTGCCAGCAGCCCTACAGGGATCCGTACAGATACGCAGTATTTT
CASSPTGIRTDTQYF
>TRBV7-2|TRBD1|15|TRBJ2-1|.
TGTGCCAGCAGCTTAGAAGCCCCCGGGACAGGGATGCAGTTCTTC
CASSLEAPGTGMQFF
>TRBV6-6|.|11|TRBJ2-1|.
TGTGCCAGCAGTTACGTCTATGAGCAGTTCTTC
CASSYVYEQFF
>TRBV9|TRBD2|14|TRBJ2-2|.
TGTGCCAGCAGCGTGGGACTAGACCCCGGGGAGCTGTTTTTT
CASSVGLDPGELFF
>TRBV29-1|TRBD2|15|TRBJ2-7|.
TGCAGCGTGACTAGCGGGAGGGCAATTGTCCTCGAGCAGTACTTC
CSVTSGRAIVLEQYF
>TRBV29-1|.|10|TRBJ1-1|few
TGCAGTGCGAAGAACACTGAAGCTTTCTTT
CSAKNTEAFF
>TRBV7-2|TRBD2|17|TRBJ2-5|.
TGTGCCAGCAGCTTGGGGATTGGTAGCGGGAGTTGGGAGACCCAGTACTTC
CASSLGIGSGSWETQYF
>TRBV5-1|TRBD2|16|TRBJ2-7|.
TGCGCCAGCAGCTTGGGGGAGGGGCGTGGATCCAACGAGCAGTACTTC
CASSLGEGRGSNEQYF
>TRBV7-8|TRBD1|14|TRBJ1-4|.
TGTGCCAGCAGGCCGGGGACAGGGGTCGAAAAACTGTTTTTT
CASRPGTGVEKLFF
>TRBV5-1|.|12|TRBJ2-5|.
TGCGCCAGCAGTGACGGGAGAGAGACCCAGTACTTC
CASSDGRETQYF
>TRBV6-5|TRBD2|16|TRBJ2-1|.
TGTGCCAGCAGTTCCGTAGCGGGGGTCTCCTACAATGAGCAGTTCTTC
CASSSVAGVSYNEQFF
>TRBV6-6|.|15|TRBJ2-6|.
TGTGCCAGCAGTTCCGGGAACTCTGGGGCCAACGTCCTGACTTTC
CASSSGNSGANVLTF
>TRBV11-3|TRBD1|17|TRBJ2-7|.
TGTGCCAGCAGCCCAGGGAAAGGGACAGGCGTCCCCTACGAGCAGTACTTC
CASSPGKGTGVPYEQYF
>TRBV4-1|TRBD1|15|TRBJ1-1|few
TGCGCCAGCAGCCAAGGGGACAGGGTAGGCACTGAAGCTTTCTTT
CASSQGDRVGTEAFF
>TRBV6-4|TRBD1|15|TRBJ1-2|.
TGTGCCAGCAGTGTGAAAGCAGGGGGCAACTATGGCTACACCTTC
CASSVKAGGNYGYTF
>TRBV6-5|.|14|TRBJ1-2|.
TGTGCCAGCAGTTACCTGGCATCTAACTATGGCTACACCTTC
CASSYLASNYGYTF
>TRBV19|.|13|TRBJ2-7|.
TGTGCCAGTAGTATAGCGGCGGGGCTCGAGCAGTACTTC
CASSIAAGLEQYF
>TRBV7-9|TRBD2|17|TRBJ2-7|.
TGTGCCAGCAGCTTCTCAGGGACTAGCGGGCGAACCTACGAGCAGTACTTC
CASSFSGTSGRTYEQYF
>TRBV27|TRBD1|13|TRBJ2-1|.
TGTGCCAGCAGTTTCGGACAGGGAAATGAGCAGTTCTTC
CASSFGQGNEQFF
>TRBV10-1|.|12|TRBJ1-1|.
TGCGCCAGCAGTCGGGAGAACACTGAAGCTTTCTTT
CASSRENTEAFF
>TRBV29-1|.|13|TRBJ1-5|.
TGCAGCGTTGGTGGTTGGGGGGATCAGCCCCAGCATTTT
CSVGGWGDQPQHF
>TRBV6-4|TRBD2|16|TRBJ2-1|.
TGTGCCAGCAGTGAGGGTCCAGGGACTAGCATCAATGAGCAGTTCTTC
CASSEGPGTSINEQFF
>TRBV4-1|.|17|TRBJ2-1|.
TGCGCCAGCAGCCAAGGCGGACTCACCCGACCCGGAAATGAGCAGTTCTTC
CASSQGGLTRPGNEQFF
>TRBV28|TRBD1|12|TRBJ2-1|.
TGTGCCAGCAGTTTGGGACAGAATGAGCAGTTCTTC
CASSLGQNEQFF
>TRBV29-1|.|12|TRBJ2-7|.
TGCAGCGTTTGGACAGTTACCTACGAGCAGTACTTC
CSVWTVTYEQYF
>TRBV6-4|TRBD2|14|TRBJ2-3|few
TGTGCCAGCAGTGTAGCGGGAGGCACAGATACGCAGTATTTT
CASSVAGGTDTQYF
>TRBV12-5|TRBD2|17|TRBJ2-7|.
TGTGCTAGTGGTCTACCCTGGACTAGCGGTAGCTCCTACGAGCAGTACTTC
CASGLPWTSGSSYEQYF
>TRBV19|TRBD1|16|TRBJ2-7|.
TGTGCCACCATATCAAAACCGGGACAGGGGACCTACGAGCAGTACTTC
CATISKPGQGTYEQYF
>TRBV5-4|.|14|TRBJ2-3|few
TGTGCCAGCAGCCTTCCCGGGGGACCAGATACGCAGTATTTT
CASSLPGGPDTQYF
>TRBV9|.|15|TRBJ2-5|.
TGTGCCAGCAGCGTAGTGGGGGGACGATCGGAGACCCAGTACTTC
CASSVVGGRSETQYF
>TRBV29-1|.|13|TRBJ2-3|.
TGCAGCGTCGTTAGCGGATCCACAGATACGCAGTATTTT
CSVVSGSTDTQYF
>TRBV7-8|.|18|TRBJ1-3|.
TGTGCCAGCAGATATAGGAGGGGCCCGCTTAGACTAAGAAACACCATATATTTT
CASRYRRGPLRLRNTIYF
>TRBV7-9|TRBD2|15|TRBJ2-1|few
TGTGCCAGCAGCTCCGGACTAGCGGGAGTGAGTGAGCAGTTCTTC
CASSSGLAGVSEQFF
>TRBV7-6|.|14|TRBJ2-3|few
TGTGCCAGCAGCCGTTCGGGGAGCACAGATACGCAGTATTTT
CASSRSGSTDTQYF
>TRBV30|TRBD1|13|TRBJ1-5|.
TGTGCCTGGAGTGTGACAGGGGGTGAGCCCCAGCATTTT
CAWSVTGGEPQHF
>TRBV5-1|TRBD1|13|TRBJ1-2|.
TGCGCCAGCAGCCAGGACAGGACCTATGGCTACACCTTC
CASSQDRTYGYTF
>TRBV2|TRBD1|14|TRBJ2-2|few
TGTGCCAGCAGTAGACAGGGGAACACCGGGGAGCTGTTTTTT
CASSRQGNTGELFF
>TRBV7-6|TRBD2|16|TRBJ2-7|.
TGTGCCAGCAGCCCGGGACTAGCGGGGGGTGTCTTCGAGCAGTACTTC
CASSPGLAGGVFEQYF
>TRBV5-6|.|15|TRBJ2-2|.
TGTGCCAGCAGCAGGGGGGGGCCTAACACCGGGGAGCTGTTTTTT
CASSRGGPNTGELFF
>TRBV5-8|TRBD1|14|TRBJ2-1|.
TGTGCAATAGGGGACAGGGGGATCTACAATGAGCAGTTCTTC
CAIGDRGIYNEQFF
>TRBV5-1|.|15|TRBJ2-3|once
TGCGCCAGCAGCTTGAAAACTAGTTCATCAGATACGCAGTATTTT
CASSLKTSSSDTQYF
>TRBV9|TRBD1|17|TRBJ1-6|.
TGTGCCAGCAGCCCACGACAGGGAAGCTCCTATAATTCCCCCCTCCACTTT
CASSPRQGSSYNSPLHF
>TRBV19|.|15|TRBJ1-1|few
TGTGCCAGTAGTATCCAGGGGCGGACGAACACTGAAGCTTTCTTT
CASSIQGRTNTEAFF
>TRBV9|.|14|TRBJ1-2|.
TGTGCCAGCAGCCCTAGCATTAATAACTATGGCTACACCTTC
CASSPSINNYGYTF